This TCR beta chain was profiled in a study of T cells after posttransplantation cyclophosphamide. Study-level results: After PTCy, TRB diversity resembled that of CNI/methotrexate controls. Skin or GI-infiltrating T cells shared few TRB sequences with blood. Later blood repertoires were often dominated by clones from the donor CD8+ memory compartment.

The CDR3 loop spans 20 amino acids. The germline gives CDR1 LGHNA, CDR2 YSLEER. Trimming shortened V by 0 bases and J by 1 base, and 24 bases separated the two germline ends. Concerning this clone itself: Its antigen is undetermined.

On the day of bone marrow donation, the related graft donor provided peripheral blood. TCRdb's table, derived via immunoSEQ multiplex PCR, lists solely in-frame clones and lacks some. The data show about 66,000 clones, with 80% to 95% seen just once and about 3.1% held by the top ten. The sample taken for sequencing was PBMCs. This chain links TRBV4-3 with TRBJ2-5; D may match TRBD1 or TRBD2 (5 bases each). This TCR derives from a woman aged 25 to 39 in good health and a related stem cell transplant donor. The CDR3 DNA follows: TGCGCCAGCAGCCAAGATCCCTACGGGGTGGGACGCAGGACCCAAGAGACCCAGTACTTC. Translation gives CASSQDPYGVGRRTQETQYF.